A selection of T cell receptor beta chains follows, all from one sample in a study of neoadjuvant anti-PD-1 for oral cavity cancer. The repertoire was sequenced with immunoSEQ multiplex PCR; TCRdb's copy has only in-frame clones and lacks some. The sample consists of approximately 7,700 clones, roughly 50% of them appearing once. The material was tumor tissue, obtained before nivolumab (anti-PD-1) treatment. The origin of the receptors is a person between 40 and 85 years old with oral cavity squamous cell carcinoma. The CDR3 runs from the conserved cysteine through the conserved F or W. A D gene is named only where the DNA matches it firmly. Clone sizes are given selectively: once, few, many, or a class where the clone is expanded.

few	TRBV19	TRBJ1-5	-	CASSIGGQPQHF	TGTGCCAGTAGTATAGGTGGACAGCCCCAGCATTTT
-	TRBV9	TRBJ2-2	TRBD2	CASSVGFWKSSGRTGELFF	TGTGCCAGCAGCGTAGGGTTTTGGAAGTCTAGCGGGAGAACCGGGGAGCTGTTTTTT
-	TRBV19	TRBJ2-6	-	CASSIVRASGANVLTF	TGTGCCAGTAGTATAGTTAGGGCCTCTGGGGCCAACGTCCTGACTTTC
once	TRBV5-1	TRBJ2-1	TRBD1	CASSVTGTGAAEQFF	TGCGCCAGCAGCGTCACCGGGACAGGGGCCGCTGAGCAGTTCTTC
medium-sized	TRBV10-3	TRBJ2-4	TRBD1	CAISSGTDKNIQYF	TGTGCCATCAGCTCAGGGACAGATAAAAACATTCAGTACTTC
few	TRBV30	TRBJ1-2	-	CAWSVARGYGYTF	TGTGCCTGGAGTGTAGCCAGGGGCTATGGCTACACCTTC
-	TRBV27	TRBJ2-1	-	CASRLSGKRYNEQFF	TGTGCCAGCAGGCTTTCGGGGAAACGGTACAATGAGCAGTTCTTC
few	TRBV7-8	TRBJ2-7	-	CASSPSLGADSYEQYF	TGTGCCAGCAGCCCCTCCCTGGGAGCGGACTCCTACGAGCAGTACTTC
-	TRBV27	TRBJ2-3	-	CASRDSFSTDTQYF	TGTGCCAGCAGGGACAGTTTTAGCACAGATACGCAGTATTTT
-	TRBV6-5	TRBJ1-5	TRBD1	CASSYGTGFNQPQHF	TGTGCCAGCAGTTACGGGACAGGCTTCAATCAGCCCCAGCATTTT
once	TRBV7-7	TRBJ2-1	-	CASSAGSGRTNEQFF	TGTGCTAGCAGCGCCGGGAGCGGTAGGACGAATGAGCAGTTCTTC
-	TRBV6-1	TRBJ2-5	-	CASSLDLKTQYF	TGTGCCAGCAGTTTGGACTTGAAGACCCAGTACTTC
-	TRBV5-6	TRBJ2-5	TRBD2	CASSSGLAGLAQYF	TGTGCCAGCAGCAGCGGACTAGCGGGATTGGCCCAGTACTTC
few	TRBV9	TRBJ2-3	-	CASSVTRMSTDTQYF	TGTGCCAGCAGCGTAACGAGGATGAGCACAGATACGCAGTATTTT
-	TRBV5-1	TRBJ2-1	TRBD1	CASSLGGQNYNEQFF	TGCGCCAGCAGCTTGGGGGGACAGAACTACAATGAGCAGTTCTTC
-	TRBV5-1	TRBJ1-5	TRBD1	CASSLTGGDQPQHF	TGCGCCAGCAGCTTGACAGGGGGCGATCAGCCCCAGCATTTT
-	TRBV5-4	TRBJ2-5	TRBD2	CASSFSPGLAGAWETQYF	TGTGCCAGCAGCTTCTCCCCGGGACTAGCGGGAGCGTGGGAGACCCAGTACTTC
-	TRBV6-1	TRBJ2-7	TRBD1	CASLRDRGYYEQYF	TGTGCCAGCCTCCGGGACAGAGGGTACTACGAGCAGTACTTC
-	TRBV30	TRBJ2-1	TRBD2	CAFSSVMTSGNPNEQFF	TGTGCCTTCTCGAGCGTTATGACTAGCGGAAACCCCAATGAGCAGTTCTTC
few	TRBV7-2	TRBJ2-1	-	CASRAQGPVNEQFF	TGTGCCAGCAGGGCACAGGGTCCCGTCAATGAGCAGTTCTTC
few	TRBV25-1	TRBJ2-3	TRBD2	CASSDRTSGNLDTQYF	TGTGCCAGCAGTGACCGGACTAGCGGGAACCTCGACACGCAGTATTTT